This is a list of T cell receptor beta chains from one sample in a study of cytomegalovirus exposure and HLA in healthy donors. Generated by immunoSEQ multiplex PCR, the TCRdb table keeps only in-frame clones and is missing some. The profile shows 200,000 to 250,000 clones, 70% to 85% of them singletons. Sequences were obtained from PBMCs. These receptors came from a woman aged 55-70 years in good health and CMV-seropositive. The conserved cysteine and the conserved F or W are not part of the CDR3 here. Each record gives: J gene, V gene, CDR3 length, CDR3 protein.

j_call: TRBJ1-5
v_call: TRBV27
cdr3_length: 15
cdr3_aa: ASRPRGQGYSNQPQH

j_call: TRBJ1-5
v_call: TRBV4-1
cdr3_length: 14
cdr3_aa: ASSQGGTGGGEPQH

j_call: TRBJ1-3
v_call: TRBV29-1
cdr3_length: 11
cdr3_aa: SVDSYSGNTIY

j_call: TRBJ1-1
v_call: TRBV5-1
cdr3_length: 12
cdr3_aa: ASSFAQVNTEAF

j_call: TRBJ2-1
v_call: TRBV6-4
cdr3_length: 11
cdr3_aa: ASSQTGDNEQF

j_call: TRBJ2-7
v_call: TRBV5-1
cdr3_length: 12
cdr3_aa: ASSLEADTYEQY

j_call: TRBJ1-5
v_call: TRBV2
cdr3_length: 14
cdr3_aa: ASRLSGGHANQPQH

j_call: TRBJ1-2
v_call: TRBV5-6
cdr3_length: 12
cdr3_aa: ASSLAQGAYGYT

j_call: TRBJ2-7
v_call: TRBV29-1
cdr3_length: 11
cdr3_aa: SVVGAGGNEQY

j_call: TRBJ2-5
v_call: TRBV19
cdr3_length: 17
cdr3_aa: ASSIRGLPFSKFQETQY

j_call: TRBJ1-1
v_call: TRBV5-1
cdr3_length: 14
cdr3_aa: ASSPSPSTRGTEAF

j_call: TRBJ2-1
v_call: TRBV6-5
cdr3_length: 13
cdr3_aa: ASSKRYNSYNEQF

j_call: TRBJ2-7
v_call: TRBV7-2
cdr3_length: 12
cdr3_aa: ASSEGTGNGEQY

j_call: TRBJ2-7
v_call: TRBV30
cdr3_length: 14
cdr3_aa: AWSVRRGHLPYEQY

j_call: TRBJ1-2
v_call: TRBV4-1
cdr3_length: 14
cdr3_aa: ASSQDGKGANYGYT

j_call: TRBJ2-1
v_call: TRBV5-1
cdr3_length: 14
cdr3_aa: ASSPGLAGIYNEQF

j_call: TRBJ1-5
v_call: TRBV5-4
cdr3_length: 12
cdr3_aa: ASSDGTGGQPQH

j_call: TRBJ2-1
v_call: TRBV2
cdr3_length: 13
cdr3_aa: ASSSDRGRYNEQF

j_call: TRBJ2-7
v_call: TRBV4-1
cdr3_length: 13
cdr3_aa: ASRGLAAGSYEQY

j_call: TRBJ2-1
v_call: TRBV9
cdr3_length: 13
cdr3_aa: ASSVAPSGDNEQF

j_call: TRBJ2-6
v_call: TRBV9
cdr3_length: 15
cdr3_aa: ASSVEGFRSGANVLT

j_call: TRBJ1-4
v_call: TRBV5-1
cdr3_length: 13
cdr3_aa: ASSWLAETNEKLF

j_call: TRBJ1-2
v_call: TRBV9
cdr3_length: 12
cdr3_aa: ASSVGQGNYGYT

j_call: TRBJ1-1
v_call: TRBV11-2
cdr3_length: 11
cdr3_aa: ASSWSGVLEAF